This record covers a single T cell receptor (beta chain). TCRdb called the 5' RACE reads again in MiXCR, with one record for every CDR3 protein. The sample comprises 450,000 to 600,000 distinct CDR3 sequences, about 15% of which are singletons, and roughly 17% rests with the top ten. The data derive from a study of T cells after yellow fever vaccination. CDR1 SGHAT and CDR2 FQNNGV come from the germline V gene. The CDR3 extends over 14 amino acids. V lost 5 bases to trimming and J lost 6 bases; unmatched junction nucleotides: 5. V usage is TRBV11-2 and J usage is TRBJ2-1; TRBD1 aligns across 9 bases. The clonotype was recovered from a young man who received the YFV17D yellow fever vaccine. Specimen: PBMCs, collected about 5 days after the first yellow fever vaccination. This CDR3 is CASSPGTGINEQFF. CDR3 coding DNA: TGTGCCAGCAGCCCGGGGACAGGGATCAATGAGCAGTTCTTC.